Listed below are T cell receptor beta chains from one sample, sequenced in a study of blood T cell repertoires in COVID-19. This table comes from immunoSEQ multiplex PCR, and its TCRdb copy is limited to in-frame clones, with some not included. Altogether a few hundred thousand clones are present, 88% being singletons, with the ten largest covering roughly 6%. Material: peripheral blood. The receptor source for this set is a woman aged 30 to 39 with COVID-19, enrolled during active disease. The CDR3 runs from the conserved cysteine through the conserved F or W. The order of the fields is CDR3 DNA, CDR3 protein, clone size, D gene, J gene, V gene. A D gene is named only where the DNA matches it firmly. Some rows mark clone size as missing; the rest say once, few, many or name a class of expanded clone.

TGTGCCTCAGGCAGGGGTTTAGAGACCCAGTACTTC | CASGRGLETQYF | - | - | TRBJ2-5 | TRBV7-2
TGTGCCAGCAGTTTCGCCGGGACTAGCGTTCTTCGTGAGCAGTTCTTC | CASSFAGTSVLREQFF | - | TRBD2 | TRBJ2-1 | TRBV6-5
TGTGCCAGCTCTTTTGTAACCAGGGGAGACGAGCAGTACTTC | CASSFVTRGDEQYF | once | - | TRBJ2-7 | TRBV28
TGTGCCAGCACAGGGGTCGAGCGGGAGTATGAGCAGTTCTTC | CASTGVEREYEQFF | - | TRBD2 | TRBJ2-1 | TRBV6-6
TGTGCCAGCATTTCCGGGGGCTCCTACAATGAGCAGTTCTTC | CASISGGSYNEQFF | - | - | TRBJ2-1 | TRBV27
TGTGCCAGCAGCAAAAAAGAGGTGCGGGGATCAGACACCGGGGAGCTGTTTTTT | CASSKKEVRGSDTGELFF | - | - | TRBJ2-2 | TRBV21-1
TGTGCCAGCAGCCCAGGACAGATAGCTTCCCGCCTTATCTTC | CASSPGQIASRLIF | few | - | TRBJ2-7 | TRBV28
TGTGCCAGCAGCCCATTTGATGCGAATGAGCAGTTCTTC | CASSPFDANEQFF | - | - | TRBJ2-1 | TRBV6-5
TGTGCCAGCAGCCAAGAAGGCAGGCCCGAAGAGACCCAGTACTTC | CASSQEGRPEETQYF | - | - | TRBJ2-5 | TRBV3-1/TRBV3-2
TGCGCCAGCAGACTACAGGAGATGAACACTGAAGCTTTCTTT | CASRLQEMNTEAFF | once | - | TRBJ1-1 | TRBV5-1
TGTGCCAGCAGTTACCCGGGACAGGGAGTGGGCGAGCAGTACTTC | CASSYPGQGVGEQYF | - | TRBD1 | TRBJ2-7 | TRBV6-2/TRBV6-3
TGCAGCGTTGAATTGGCGCCGGGGGGGCCAGATACGCAGTATTTT | CSVELAPGGPDTQYF | - | TRBD2 | TRBJ2-3 | TRBV29-1
TGTGCCAGCAGCGCCCCTGCGACAGGGTGGAACTATGGCTACACCTTC | CASSAPATGWNYGYTF | once | TRBD1 | TRBJ1-2 | TRBV9
TGTGCCACCAGCTTCATATCGGGTGATACGCAGTATTTT | CATSFISGDTQYF | - | - | TRBJ2-3 | TRBV15
TGTGCCAGCAGCCATGGGACAGGCATAGGGCGGGAGCAGTACTTC | CASSHGTGIGREQYF | once | TRBD1 | TRBJ2-7 | TRBV13
TGCGCCAGCAGCGTACTAGCGGGTAGCGCCAATGCGCAGTATTTT | CASSVLAGSANAQYF | - | TRBD2 | TRBJ2-3 | TRBV5-1
TGCGCCAGCAGCTTGGGGACAGGGTTAACTGGAAACACCATATATTTT | CASSLGTGLTGNTIYF | few | TRBD1 | TRBJ1-3 | TRBV5-1
TGTGCCAGCTGCCCCGAGTGGGCACAAGAGACCCAGTACTTC | CASCPEWAQETQYF | - | - | TRBJ2-5 | TRBV6-5
TGTGCCAGCAGTTCCATGTGGGCAGGTACCTACGAGCAGTACTTC | CASSSMWAGTYEQYF | - | - | TRBJ2-7 | TRBV6-6
TGCGCCAGCAGCTTCTCCCCCAATGAGCAGTTCTTC | CASSFSPNEQFF | - | - | TRBJ2-1 | TRBV5-1
TGTGCCAGCAGTTACTCCGAAAATGGGGGGAATGAAAAACTGTTTTTT | CASSYSENGGNEKLFF | few | - | TRBJ1-4 | TRBV6-5
TGTGCCAGCAGCTTAAGACTAGCCTCCTACAATGAGCAGTTCTTC | CASSLRLASYNEQFF | - | TRBD2 | TRBJ2-1 | TRBV5-8
TGTGCCAGCAGCTTAGGGACTAGTTCCTACAATGAGCAGTTCTTC | CASSLGTSSYNEQFF | - | TRBD2 | TRBJ2-1 | TRBV11-3
TGTGCCAGCAGCCTTCCGCAAGCTCACACAGATACGCAGTATTTT | CASSLPQAHTDTQYF | - | - | TRBJ2-3 | TRBV3-1/TRBV3-2
TGTGCCAGCAGTCTCCCCCTCTACTACAATGAGCAGTTCTTC | CASSLPLYYNEQFF | - | - | TRBJ2-1 | TRBV6-2/TRBV6-3
TGTGCCAGCAGCTTAAGCGGGAGGGCCTATAATGAGCAGTTCTTC | CASSLSGRAYNEQFF | - | TRBD2 | TRBJ2-1 | TRBV7-2